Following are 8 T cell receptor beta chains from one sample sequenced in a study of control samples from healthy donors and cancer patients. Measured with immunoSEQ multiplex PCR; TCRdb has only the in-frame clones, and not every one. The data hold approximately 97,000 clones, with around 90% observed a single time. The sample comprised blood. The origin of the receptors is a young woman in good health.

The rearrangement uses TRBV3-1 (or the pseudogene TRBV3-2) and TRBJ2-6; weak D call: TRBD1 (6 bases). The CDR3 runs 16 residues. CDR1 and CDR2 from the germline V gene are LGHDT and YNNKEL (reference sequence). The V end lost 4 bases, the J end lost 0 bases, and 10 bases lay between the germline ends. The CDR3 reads CASSLGTNSGANVLTF. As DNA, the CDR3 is TGTGCCAGCAGCCTCGGGACAAACTCTGGGGCCAACGTCCTGACTTTC.

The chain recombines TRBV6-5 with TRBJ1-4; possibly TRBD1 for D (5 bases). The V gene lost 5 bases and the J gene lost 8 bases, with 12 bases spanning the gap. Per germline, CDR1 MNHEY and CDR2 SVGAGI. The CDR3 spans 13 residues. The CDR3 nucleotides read TGTGCCAGCAGTAAGGGACCAGTAGAAAAACTGTTTTTT. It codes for CASSKGPVEKLFF.

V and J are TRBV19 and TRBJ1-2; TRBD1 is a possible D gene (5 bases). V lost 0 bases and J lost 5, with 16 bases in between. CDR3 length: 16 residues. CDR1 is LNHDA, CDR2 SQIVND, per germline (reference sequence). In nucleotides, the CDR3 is TGTGCCAGTAGTATAGATCGGAAGGGGCTCAAATATGGCTACACCTTC. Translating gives CASSIDRKGLKYGYTF.

The CDR3 nucleotides are TGTGCCAGCAGTCGAGGGGGATTCGAGCAGCCCCAGCATTTT. As protein: CASSRGGFEQPQHF. The chain recombines TRBV28 with TRBJ1-5; TRBD1 might be the D (6 bases). Germline V lookup: CDR1 MDHEN, CDR2 SYDVKM. Between the trimmed V and J ends, which lost 5 bases and 7 bases, there was a span of 15 bases. The CDR3 covers 14 residues.

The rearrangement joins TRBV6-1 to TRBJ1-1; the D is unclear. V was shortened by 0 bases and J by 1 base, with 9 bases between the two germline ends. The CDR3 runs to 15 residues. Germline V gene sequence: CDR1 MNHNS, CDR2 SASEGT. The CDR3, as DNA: TGTGCCAGCAGTGAAGCGTGGGGTTCGAACACTGAAGCTTTCTTT. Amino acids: CASSEAWGSNTEAFF.

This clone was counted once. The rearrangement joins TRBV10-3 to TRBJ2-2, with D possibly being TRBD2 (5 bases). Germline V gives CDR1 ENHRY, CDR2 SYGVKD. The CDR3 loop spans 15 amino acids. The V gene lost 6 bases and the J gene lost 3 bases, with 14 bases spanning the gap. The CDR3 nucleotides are TGTGCCATCAGAACCGGGATCACGGACACCGGGGAGCTGTTTTTT. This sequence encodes CAIRTGITDTGELFF.

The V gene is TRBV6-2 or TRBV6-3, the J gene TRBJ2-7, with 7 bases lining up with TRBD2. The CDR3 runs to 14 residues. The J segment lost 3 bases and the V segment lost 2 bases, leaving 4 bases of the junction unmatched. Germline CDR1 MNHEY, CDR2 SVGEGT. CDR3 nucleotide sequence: TGTGCCAGCAGTTACGAGGCTAGCGGCTACGAGCAGTACTTC. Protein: CASSYEASGYEQYF.

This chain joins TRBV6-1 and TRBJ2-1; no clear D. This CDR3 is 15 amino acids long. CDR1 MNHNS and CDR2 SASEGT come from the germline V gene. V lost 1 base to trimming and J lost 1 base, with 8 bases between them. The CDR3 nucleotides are TGTGCCAGCAGTGAAGATCAAGGTTCCTACAATGAGCAGTTCTTC. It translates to CASSEDQGSYNEQFF.